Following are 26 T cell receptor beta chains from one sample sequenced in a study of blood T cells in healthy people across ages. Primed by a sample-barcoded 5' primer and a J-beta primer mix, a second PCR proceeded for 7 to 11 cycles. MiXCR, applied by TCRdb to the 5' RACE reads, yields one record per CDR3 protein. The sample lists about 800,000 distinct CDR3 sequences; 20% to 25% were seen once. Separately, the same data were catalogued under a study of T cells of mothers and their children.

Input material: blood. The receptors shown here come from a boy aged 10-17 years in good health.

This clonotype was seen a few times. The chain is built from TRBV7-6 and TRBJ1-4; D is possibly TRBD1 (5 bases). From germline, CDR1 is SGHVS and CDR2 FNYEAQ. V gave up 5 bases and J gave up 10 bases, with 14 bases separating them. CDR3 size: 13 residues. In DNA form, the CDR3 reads TGTGCCAGCAGCGGCCTCAGGGACGGAAAACTGTTTTTT. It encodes CASSGLRDGKLFF.

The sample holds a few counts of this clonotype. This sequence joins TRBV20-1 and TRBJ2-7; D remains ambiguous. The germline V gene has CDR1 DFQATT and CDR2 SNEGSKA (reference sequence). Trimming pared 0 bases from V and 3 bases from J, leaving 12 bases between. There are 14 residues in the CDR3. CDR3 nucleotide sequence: TGCAGTGCTAGAGACCCCTTGGGCAGCTACGAGCAGTACTTC. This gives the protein CSARDPLGSYEQYF.

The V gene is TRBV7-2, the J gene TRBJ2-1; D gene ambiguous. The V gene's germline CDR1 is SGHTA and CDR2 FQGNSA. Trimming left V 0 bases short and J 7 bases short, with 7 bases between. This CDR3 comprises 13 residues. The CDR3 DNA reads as TGTGCCAGCAGCTTAGCGTTTGGGAATGAGCAGTTCTTC. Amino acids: CASSLAFGNEQFF.

CDR3 in DNA: TGTGCCATCAGTGAGTCAGAACCGGGGGTGGTCGAGCAGTACTTC. It translates to CAISESEPGVVEQYF. The chain couples TRBV10-3 to TRBJ2-7; D perhaps matches TRBD2 (6 bases). Germline-derived CDR1 and CDR2 are ENHRY and SYGVKD. The CDR3 has 15 amino acids. Trimming took 0 bases from V and 6 from J, leaving 15 bases between them.

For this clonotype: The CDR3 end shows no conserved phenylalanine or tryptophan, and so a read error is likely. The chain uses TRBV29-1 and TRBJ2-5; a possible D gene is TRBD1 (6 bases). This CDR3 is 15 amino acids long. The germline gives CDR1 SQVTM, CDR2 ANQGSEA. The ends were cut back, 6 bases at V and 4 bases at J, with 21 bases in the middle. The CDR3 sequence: CSVESTDSPPETQYL. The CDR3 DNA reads TGCAGCGTCGAGTCCACGGACAGCCCCCCAGAGACCCAGTACCTC.

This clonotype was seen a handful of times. The CDR3 reads CASSLKQGMAEAFF. For the CDR3, the DNA is TGTGCCAGCAGCTTAAAACAGGGGATGGCTGAAGCTTTCTTT. The genes are TRBV13 and TRBJ1-1, with 7 bases that match TRBD1. V dropped 2 bases and J dropped 6; count of bases not matched to a gene: 6. This CDR3 comprises 14 residues. Germline loops: CDR1 PRHDT, CDR2 FYEKMQ (reference sequence).

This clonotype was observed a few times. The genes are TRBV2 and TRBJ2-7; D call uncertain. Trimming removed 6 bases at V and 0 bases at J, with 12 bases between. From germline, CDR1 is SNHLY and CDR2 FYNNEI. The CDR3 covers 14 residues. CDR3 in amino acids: CASRGPPSSYEQYF. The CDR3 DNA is TGTGCCAGCAGGGGTCCTCCGAGCTCCTACGAGCAGTACTTC.

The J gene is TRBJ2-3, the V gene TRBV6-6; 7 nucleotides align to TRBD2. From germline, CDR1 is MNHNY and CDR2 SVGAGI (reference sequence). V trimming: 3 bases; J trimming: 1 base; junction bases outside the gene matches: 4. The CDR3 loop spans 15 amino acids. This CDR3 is CASSYGLAGTDTQYF. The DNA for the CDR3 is TGTGCCAGCAGTTATGGTCTAGCGGGCACAGATACGCAGTATTTT.

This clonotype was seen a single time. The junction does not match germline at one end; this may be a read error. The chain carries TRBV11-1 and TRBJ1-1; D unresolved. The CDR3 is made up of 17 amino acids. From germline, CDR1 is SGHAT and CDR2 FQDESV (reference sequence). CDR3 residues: CASSLFRPGSGRADAFF. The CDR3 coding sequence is TGTGCCAGCAGCTTATTTCGACCCGGCAGCGGGCGTGCTGATGCTTTCTTT.

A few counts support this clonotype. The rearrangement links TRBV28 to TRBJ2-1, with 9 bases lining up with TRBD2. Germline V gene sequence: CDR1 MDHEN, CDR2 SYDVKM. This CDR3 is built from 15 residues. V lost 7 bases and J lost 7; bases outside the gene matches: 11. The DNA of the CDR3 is TGTGCCAGCATTGACGAGCTAGCGGGAAAAAATGAGCAGTTCTTC. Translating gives CASIDELAGKNEQFF.

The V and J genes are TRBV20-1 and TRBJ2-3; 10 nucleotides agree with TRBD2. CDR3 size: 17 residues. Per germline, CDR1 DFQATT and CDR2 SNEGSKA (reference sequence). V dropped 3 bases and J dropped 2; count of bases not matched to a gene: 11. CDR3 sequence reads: CSASLRSSGRHTDTQYF. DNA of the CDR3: TGCAGTGCTAGTCTCCGGTCTAGCGGGAGACACACAGATACGCAGTATTTT.

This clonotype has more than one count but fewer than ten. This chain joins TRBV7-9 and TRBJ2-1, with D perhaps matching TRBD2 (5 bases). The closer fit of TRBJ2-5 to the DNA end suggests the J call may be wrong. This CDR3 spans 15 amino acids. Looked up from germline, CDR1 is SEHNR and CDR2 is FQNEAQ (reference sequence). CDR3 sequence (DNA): TGTGCCAGCAGCTATGATAATACTAGGTGGGAGACCCAGTACTTC. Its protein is CASSYDNTRWETQYF.

The CDR3 protein is CASSLVLAEYQETQYF. DNA of the CDR3: TGTGCCAGCAGCTTAGTGTTAGCGGAGTACCAAGAGACCCAGTACTTC. J is TRBJ2-5 and V is TRBV11-2, with a tentative D call TRBD2 (6 bases). The length of the CDR3 is 16 residues. Germline V CDR1 and CDR2: SGHAT, FQNNGV. V was clipped by 1 base and J by 0 bases, with 12 bases between them.

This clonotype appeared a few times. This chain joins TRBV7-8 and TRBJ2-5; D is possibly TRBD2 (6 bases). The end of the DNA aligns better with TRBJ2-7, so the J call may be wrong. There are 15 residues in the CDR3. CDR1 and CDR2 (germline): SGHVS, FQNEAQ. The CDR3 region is CASSLGLAPAYEQYF. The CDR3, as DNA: TGTGCCAGCAGCTTAGGGCTAGCGCCAGCCTACGAGCAGTACTTC.

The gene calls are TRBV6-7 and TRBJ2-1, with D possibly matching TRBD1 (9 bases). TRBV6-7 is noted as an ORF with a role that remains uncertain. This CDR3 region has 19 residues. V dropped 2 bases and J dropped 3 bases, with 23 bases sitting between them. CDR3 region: CASSYGTGKSGSFYNEQFF. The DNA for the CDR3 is TGTGCCAGCAGTTACGGGACAGGGAAAAGCGGGAGCTTCTACAATGAGCAGTTCTTC.

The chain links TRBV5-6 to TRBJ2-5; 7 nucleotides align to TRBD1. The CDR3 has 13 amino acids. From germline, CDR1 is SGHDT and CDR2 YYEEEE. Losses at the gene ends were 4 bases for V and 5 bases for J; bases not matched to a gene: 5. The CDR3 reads CASSKGAPETQYF. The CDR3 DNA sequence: TGTGCCAGCAGCAAGGGGGCACCTGAGACCCAGTACTTC.

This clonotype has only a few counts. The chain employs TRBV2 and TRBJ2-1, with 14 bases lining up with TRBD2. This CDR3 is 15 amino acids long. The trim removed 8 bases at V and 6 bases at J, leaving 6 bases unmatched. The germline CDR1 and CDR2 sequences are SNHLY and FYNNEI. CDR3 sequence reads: CASRRTSGGSNEQFF. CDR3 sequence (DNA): TGTGCCAGCCGGAGGACTAGCGGGGGGTCCAATGAGCAGTTCTTC.

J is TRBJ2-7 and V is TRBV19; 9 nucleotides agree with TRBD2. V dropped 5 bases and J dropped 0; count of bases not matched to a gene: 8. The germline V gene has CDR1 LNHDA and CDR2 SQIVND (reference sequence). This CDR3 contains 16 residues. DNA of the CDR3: TGTGCCAGTAGTCCGGCGGGGGGGCTGCCCTCCTACGAGCAGTACTTC. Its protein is CASSPAGGLPSYEQYF.

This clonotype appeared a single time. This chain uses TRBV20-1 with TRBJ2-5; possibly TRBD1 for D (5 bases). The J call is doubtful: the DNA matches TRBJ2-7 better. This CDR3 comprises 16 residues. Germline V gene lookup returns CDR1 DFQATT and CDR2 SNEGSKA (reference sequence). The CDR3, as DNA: TGCAGTGCCAAAGAAGGGGAATATCTAGAGGCTTACGAGCAGTACTTC. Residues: CSAKEGEYLEAYEQYF.

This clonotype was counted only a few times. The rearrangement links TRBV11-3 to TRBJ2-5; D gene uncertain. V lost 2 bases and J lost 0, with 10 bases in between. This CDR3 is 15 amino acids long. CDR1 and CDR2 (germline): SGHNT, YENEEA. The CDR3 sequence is CASSLNAWYQETQYF. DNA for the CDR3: TGTGCCAGCAGCTTAAACGCCTGGTACCAAGAGACCCAGTACTTC. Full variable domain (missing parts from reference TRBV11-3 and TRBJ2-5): EAGVVQSPRYKIIEKKQPVAFWCNPISGHNTLYWYLQNLGQGPELLIRYENEEAVDDSQLPKDRFSAERLKGVDSTLKIQPAELGDSAVYLCASSLNAWYQETQYFGPGTRLLVL.

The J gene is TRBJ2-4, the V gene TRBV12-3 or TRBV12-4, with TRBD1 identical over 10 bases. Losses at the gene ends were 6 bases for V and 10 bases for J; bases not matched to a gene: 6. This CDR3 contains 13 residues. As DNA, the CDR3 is TGTGCCAGCAGGGGACAGGGGCCACAAATTCAGTACTTC. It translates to CASRGQGPQIQYF.

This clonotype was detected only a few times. The CDR3 spells CASSRRAAGGQTEAFF. CDR3 in DNA: TGTGCCAGCAGCCGTAGGGCCGCGGGGGGGCAAACTGAAGCTTTCTTT. This chain joins TRBV5-5 and TRBJ1-1, with a possible D match to TRBD1 (6 bases). Germline-derived CDR1 and CDR2 are SGHKS and YYEKEE (reference sequence). With 4 bases removed from V and 5 bases from J, the gap between germline ends came to 21 bases. CDR3 length equals 16 residues.

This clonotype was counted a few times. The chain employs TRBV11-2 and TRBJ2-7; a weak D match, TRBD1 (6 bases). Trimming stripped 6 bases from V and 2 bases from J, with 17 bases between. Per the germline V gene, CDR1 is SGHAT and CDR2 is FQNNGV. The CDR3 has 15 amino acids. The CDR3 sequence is CASRRPGTKAYEQYF. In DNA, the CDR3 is TGTGCCAGCAGACGTCCCGGGACAAAGGCCTACGAGCAGTACTTC. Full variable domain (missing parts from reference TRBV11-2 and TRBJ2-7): EAGVAQSPRYKIIEKRQSVAFWCNPISGHATLYWYQQILGQGPKLLIQFQNNGVVDDSQLPKDRFSAERLKGVDSTLKIQPAKLEDSAVYLCASRRPGTKAYEQYFGPGTRLTVT.

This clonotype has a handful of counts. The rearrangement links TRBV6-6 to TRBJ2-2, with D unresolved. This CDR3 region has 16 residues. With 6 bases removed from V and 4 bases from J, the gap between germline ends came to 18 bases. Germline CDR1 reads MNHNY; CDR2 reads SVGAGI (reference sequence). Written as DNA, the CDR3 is TGTGCCAGCAGCCAACCCTTCGGACGGCTCACCGGGGAGCTGTTTTTT. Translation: CASSQPFGRLTGELFF.

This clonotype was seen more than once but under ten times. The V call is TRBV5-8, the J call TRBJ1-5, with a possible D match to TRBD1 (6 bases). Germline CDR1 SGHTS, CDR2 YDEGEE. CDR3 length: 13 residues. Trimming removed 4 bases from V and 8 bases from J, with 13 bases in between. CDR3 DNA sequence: TGTGCCAGCAGCGAGCGGACAGTGGAGCCCCAGCATTTT. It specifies CASSERTVEPQHF.

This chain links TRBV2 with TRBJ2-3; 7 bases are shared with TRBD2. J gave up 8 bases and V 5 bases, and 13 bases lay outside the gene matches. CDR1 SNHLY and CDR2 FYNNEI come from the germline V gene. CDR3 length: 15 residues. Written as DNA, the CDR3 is TGTGCCAGCAGTCCCACGGGACTACAGGATGCTACGCAGTATTTT. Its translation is CASSPTGLQDATQYF. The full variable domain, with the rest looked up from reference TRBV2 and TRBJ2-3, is EPEVTQTPSHQVTQMGQEVILRCVPISNHLYFYWYRQILGQKVEFLVSFYNNEISEKSEIFDDQFSVERPDGSNFTLKIRSTKLEDSAMYFCASSPTGLQDATQYFGPGTRLTVL.